This entry features one T cell receptor beta chain sequence. What it recognizes is unknown. Germline lookup yields CDR1 MDHEN and CDR2 SYDVKM. The V segment lost 6 bases and the J segment 5 bases; nucleotides outside the gene matches: 8. The CDR3 spans 15 residues. The cohort's ophthalmopathy patients, a group with duration under 3 months, had a Clinical Activity Score of at least 3 and a NOSPECS grade of at least 4. The sample comes from a study of T cells in Graves' hyperthyroidism and ophthalmopathy. General study results and limits: With a median lead of 6.5 months before onset, the model predicted ophthalmopathy.

Researchers amplified the TCR beta CDR3 regions from RNA transcripts. HTBI primers drove first-round RT-PCR of the TCR CDR3. TCRdb reprocessed the multiplex PCR reads via MiXCR and lists one record per CDR3 protein. The top ten clones hold about 4% of a sample with hundreds of thousands of distinct CDR3 sequences, about 15% of them seen once. The V and J genes are TRBV28 and TRBJ1-1, with 11 positions matching TRBD1. Input material: blood. This TCR derives from a woman in her forties with Graves' ophthalmopathy. The CDR3 DNA sequence: TGTGCCAGCAGCACCCCCGGGACAGGGGGTACTGAAGCTTTCTTT. It encodes CASSTPGTGGTEAFF.